A selection of T cell receptor beta chains follows, all from one sample in a study of cytomegalovirus exposure and HLA in healthy donors. Some clones are missing from TCRdb's copy, which holds only in-frame ones; the method was immunoSEQ multiplex PCR. In all, the sample yields around 190,000 clones. Sequences were obtained from PBMCs. The receptor source for this set is a woman in her 30s in good health and CMV-seropositive. Each CDR3 is given with its conserved first and last residue. Fields, in order: J gene, D gene, V gene, CDR3 DNA, CDR3 protein. D genes are given only for firm matches.

TRBJ1-2 . TRBV5-1 TGCGCCAGCAGCCTCGAGGCGGGAGGCTATGGCTACACCTTC CASSLEAGGYGYTF
TRBJ2-1 TRBD1 TRBV2 TGTGCCAGCACTTCGGACAGGGGCGTGAATGAGCAGTTCTTC CASTSDRGVNEQFF
TRBJ1-4 . TRBV19 TGTGCCAGCGGGGACGCTCGGCAGGGGACTAATGAAAAACTGTTTTTT CASGDARQGTNEKLFF
TRBJ2-3 TRBD1 TRBV5-1 TGCGCCAGCAGCGGAACAACCGGGACAGGGGGCACAGATACGCAGTATTTT CASSGTTGTGGTDTQYF
TRBJ2-1 TRBD2 TRBV7-6 TGTGCCAGCAGCCCCCCCGGGTCATTAGCGGGGGGTTATGGAAATGAGCAGTTCTTC CASSPPGSLAGGYGNEQFF
TRBJ2-7 TRBD1 TRBV9 TGTGCCAGCAGCGTAGAACAGGGGGGCTCCTACGAGCAGTACTTC CASSVEQGGSYEQYF
TRBJ1-4 . TRBV6-6 TGTGCCAGCAGTATTACTCAGGAGGGTCCTCGAAAACTGTTTTTT CASSITQEGPRKLFF
TRBJ1-1 . TRBV6-5 TGTGCCAGCAGTTACAGGGAGATAGCTTTCTTT CASSYREIAFF
TRBJ2-3 . TRBV5-6 TGTGCCAGCAGTCCGGATTTCAGAGGCCCAGATACGCAGTATTTT CASSPDFRGPDTQYF
TRBJ2-7 . TRBV28 TGTGCCAGCACCTTAGTCAGGTCAGGGGAGCAGTACTTC CASTLVRSGEQYF
TRBJ1-1 . TRBV27 TGTGCCAGCAGTTCCCACTTAGGACATATGAACACTGAAGCTTTCTTT CASSSHLGHMNTEAFF
TRBJ1-6 TRBD1 TRBV5-1 TGCGCCAGCAGCTTGGGGGACAGCTCCTATAATTCACCCCTCCACTTT CASSLGDSSYNSPLHF
TRBJ2-1 TRBD2 TRBV5-1 TGCGCCAGCAGCCCCCGGGGGGGAAGGACCAAGTTCTTC CASSPRGGRTKFF
TRBJ2-5 TRBD2 TRBV9 TGTGCCAGCAGCGAGACTAGCGGGTTAGAGACCCAGTACTTC CASSETSGLETQYF
TRBJ2-7 TRBD1 TRBV19 TGTGCCAGTAGCCTCGGACAGGGGGCTTACGAGCAGTACTTC CASSLGQGAYEQYF
TRBJ1-5 . TRBV9 TGTGCCAGCAGCGCGGGTGGCGGGGCCAATCAGCCCCAGCATTTT CASSAGGGANQPQHF
TRBJ1-1 . TRBV4-3 TGCGCCAGCAGCCAAGATCGGGACACGGTCGGTTTCTTT CASSQDRDTVGFF
TRBJ2-7 TRBD2 TRBV10-3 TGTGCCATTAGACTAGCGGGAGGGTACGAGCAGTACTTC CAIRLAGGYEQYF
TRBJ1-4 . TRBV9 TGTGCCAGCAGCGTAGACTCGAGACGGGGAAGCTTGTTACATGAAAAACTGTTTTTT CASSVDSRRGSLLHEKLFF
TRBJ1-2 TRBD1 TRBV6-1 TGTGCCAGCAGTGAAGGGGACAGTCTATATGGCTACACCTTC CASSEGDSLYGYTF
TRBJ1-3 TRBD1 TRBV30 TGTGCCTGGAGTTTTTCTAGGACAGGGGTCGTACACACCATATATTTT CAWSFSRTGVVHTIYF
TRBJ1-2 . TRBV6-5 TGTGCCAGCCGCCAGAGCGTGTTCCTTTTTGGCTACACCTTC CASRQSVFLFGYTF
TRBJ2-7 TRBD1 TRBV6-1 TGTGCCAGCAGTGAAGGGGGACAGAACTACGAGCAGTACTTC CASSEGGQNYEQYF
TRBJ2-7 . TRBV2 TGTGCCAGCAGTGAAGCTGCGGAGGAGCAGTACTTC CASSEAAEEQYF
TRBJ1-2 TRBD1 TRBV4-3 TGCGCCAGCAGCCAAGATCGGCAGGGGGCCGGTGGCTACACCTTC CASSQDRQGAGGYTF
TRBJ2-5 TRBD2 TRBV5-1 TGCGCCAGCAGCTTGTCTCTAGCGGGGGGCTGGAGGGAGACCCAGTACTTC CASSLSLAGGWRETQYF
TRBJ2-7 . TRBV5-1 TGCGCCAGCAGCTTGGACAGGGCCTACGAGCAGTACTTC CASSLDRAYEQYF
TRBJ2-5 . TRBV7-2 TGTGCCAGCAGCTTTCAGGGTAGGGAGACCCAGTACTTC CASSFQGRETQYF
TRBJ1-2 . TRBV15 TGTGCCACCAGCAGAGAGCGGGGGACTCACTATGGCTACACCTTC CATSRERGTHYGYTF
TRBJ2-6 . TRBV11-2 TGTGCCAGCCTCTCTGGGGCCAACGTCCTGACTTTC CASLSGANVLTF
TRBJ2-7 . TRBV18 TGTGCCAGCTCACCATCTAAAACCTACGAGCAGTACTTC CASSPSKTYEQYF
TRBJ2-5 . TRBV7-6 TGTGCCAGCAGCAGGGAGATAGCGGAGGAAGAGACCCAGTACTTC CASSREIAEEETQYF
TRBJ2-7 . TRBV28 TGTGCCAGCAGTTTACCTCTCGGGGGGCTCGCAGGTTCCTCCTACGAGCAGTACTTC CASSLPLGGLAGSSYEQYF
TRBJ2-3 . TRBV7-2 TGTGCCAGCAGCTTAGCCGTGGACAGATACACAGATACGCAGTATTTT CASSLAVDRYTDTQYF
TRBJ1-4 TRBD1 TRBV5-5 TGTGCCAGCAGACGACTTGATGGGACAGGGAGTGAGAAACTGTTTTTT CASRRLDGTGSEKLFF
TRBJ1-5 . TRBV28 TGTGCCAGCAGTTTTCAGGGTCTGCAGCCCCAGCATTTT CASSFQGLQPQHF
TRBJ2-7 TRBD1 TRBV25-1 TGTGCCAGCAGTGAACTCGGACAGGGGTTTTACGAGCAGTACTTC CASSELGQGFYEQYF
TRBJ1-4 . TRBV10-3 TGTGCCATCAGTCCGACAGGTTTTAGGGAAAAACTGTTTTTT CAISPTGFREKLFF
TRBJ1-5 . TRBV7-6 TGTGCCAGCAGCTTAGAGCAGGGGATCCTGAATCAGCCCCAGCATTTT CASSLEQGILNQPQHF
TRBJ2-3 . TRBV14 TGTGCCAGCAGCCAAGAGGGACTCAGCACAGATACGCAGTATTTT CASSQEGLSTDTQYF
TRBJ2-1 TRBD2 TRBV5-1 TGCGCCAGCAGCTGGGGGACTAGCGGGACCTACAATGAGCAGTTCTTC CASSWGTSGTYNEQFF
TRBJ2-1 . TRBV30 TGTGCCTGGAGGGTGGGAGCCTCCTACAATGAGCAGTTCTTC CAWRVGASYNEQFF
TRBJ1-3 . TRBV19 TGTGCCAGTAGTCCAGGGTTTTTCGGAAACACCATATATTTT CASSPGFFGNTIYF
TRBJ1-1 . TRBV10-2 TGCGCCAGCGAAATTATTAAGGAGGGGGAAGCTTTCTTT CASEIIKEGEAFF
TRBJ1-6 TRBD1 TRBV7-9 TGTGCCAGTTCTCTAGCCGGACAGGGGGCACCCCTCCACTTT CASSLAGQGAPLHF
TRBJ2-1 TRBD2 TRBV28 TGTGCCAGCAGGGGACTAGCGGGAGGCGGGGAGCAGTTCTTC CASRGLAGGGEQFF
TRBJ2-3 TRBD1 TRBV5-5 TGTGCCAGCAGCCTGACAGGGACAGGCACAGATACGCAGTATTTT CASSLTGTGTDTQYF
TRBJ2-7 . TRBV2 TGTGCCAGCAGTGAACTATACGAGCAGTACTTC CASSELYEQYF
TRBJ2-7 TRBD1 TRBV2 TGTGCCAGCAACGAGCAGGGGGCATCCTACGAGCAGTACTTC CASNEQGASYEQYF
TRBJ2-7 . TRBV7-9 TGTGCCAGCAGCTCAGGGGTTCTCGAGCAGTACTTC CASSSGVLEQYF
TRBJ2-3 TRBD2 TRBV6-1 TGTGCCAGCAAATTGGCGGGAGGGCCGCTAGATACGCAGTATTTT CASKLAGGPLDTQYF
TRBJ2-5 TRBD1 TRBV6-6 TGTGCCAGCAGGACAGGGGGTGGAGAGACCCAGTACTTC CASRTGGGETQYF
TRBJ2-1 . TRBV5-1 TGCGCCAGCAGCTTGGCGAGCCCGAATGAGCAGTTCTTC CASSLASPNEQFF
TRBJ2-7 TRBD2 TRBV7-2 TGTGCCAGCAGCAAATGGACTAGCTCCTACGAGCAGTACTTC CASSKWTSSYEQYF
TRBJ2-7 . TRBV11-2 TGTGCCAGCAGCTTAGACAGGACCTACGAGCAGTACTTC CASSLDRTYEQYF